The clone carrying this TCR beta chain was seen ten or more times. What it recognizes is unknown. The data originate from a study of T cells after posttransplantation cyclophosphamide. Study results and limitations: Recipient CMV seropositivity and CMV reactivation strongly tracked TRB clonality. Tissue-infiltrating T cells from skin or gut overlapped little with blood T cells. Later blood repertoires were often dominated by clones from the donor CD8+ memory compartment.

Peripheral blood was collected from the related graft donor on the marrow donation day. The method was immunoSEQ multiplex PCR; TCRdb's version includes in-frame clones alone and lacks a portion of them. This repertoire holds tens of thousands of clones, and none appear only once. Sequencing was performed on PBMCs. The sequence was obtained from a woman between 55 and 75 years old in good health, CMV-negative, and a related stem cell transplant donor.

The CDR3 protein is CASSQDRRGNSPLHF. The CDR3, as DNA: TGCGCCAGCAGCCAAGATCGGAGGGGAAATTCACCCCTCCACTTT. The chain employs TRBV4-3 and TRBJ1-6, with D possibly matching TRBD1 (5 bases). The CDR3 has 15 amino acids. Germline CDR1 reads LGHNA; CDR2 reads YSLEER. The ends were cut back, 0 bases at V and 7 bases at J, with 10 bases in the middle.